The entry below describes one T cell receptor (beta chain). The antigen is undetermined. This sample is part of a study of T-cell reconstitution after alpha-beta-depleted transplantation in children. Trimming removed 4 bases from V and 7 bases from J, with 11 bases in between. CDR3 length: 12 amino acids. CDR1 is SEHNR and CDR2 is FQNEAQ in the germline V gene (reference sequence). Study findings and constraints: T-cell counts and diversity at one year following transplant were attributed mainly to newly produced T cells. Several hundred expanded graft clones reportedly were the source of alpha-beta T cells about two months after transplant.

Molecular barcoding with unique molecular identifiers was used for the TCRbeta library. Using its own MiXCR run on the PCR reads, TCRdb lists one record per CDR3 protein. The top ten hold 24% of the sample, which has fewer than 150,000 distinct CDR3 sequences, 8.5% to 10% seen once. The sequencing used PBMCs, mostly from graft donor cells, collected 180 days after TCRalphabeta/CD19-depleted stem cell transplant. This chain uses TRBV7-9 with TRBJ2-7, with D possibly TRBD2 on 6 matching bases. This TCR was sampled from a girl under three years old who had a stem cell transplant for combined immunodeficiency, so the T cells may come from the graft donor. The CDR3 DNA follows: TGTGCCAGCAGCTCTCAGGGAGGTGAGCAGTACTTC. It yields the protein CASSSQGGEQYF.